Sequencing of this T cell receptor (beta chain) was carried out in a study of beta chain features in type 1 diabetes. Reverse transcribing all isolated RNA meant expressed TCRB transcripts were sequenced. Assay: immunoSEQ multiplex PCR; the TCRdb copy retains only in-frame clones and omits some. The table lists 300,000 or so clones, roughly 9% of them singletons. Comment on this clone: Its target is unknown.

Study outcomes and limitations: The study found fewer insertions and more deletions at VDJ junctions in type 1 diabetes patients. Type 1 diabetes patients had moderately but significantly shorter TCRB CDR3s in all four CD4+ subsets.

V shed 2 bases and J shed 2 bases, with 12 bases lying between them. Germline-derived CDR1 and CDR2 are MDHEN and SYDVKM. The CDR3 contains 15 residues. This TCR was recovered from a man younger than 45 with type 1 diabetes. Material for sequencing was central memory CD4+ T cells from blood. This chain connects TRBV28 to TRBJ1-2; no definite D call. The CDR3 loop is CASSLDFSFNYGYTF. CDR3 nucleotides: TGTGCCAGCAGTTTAGATTTCAGCTTCAACTATGGCTACACCTTC.